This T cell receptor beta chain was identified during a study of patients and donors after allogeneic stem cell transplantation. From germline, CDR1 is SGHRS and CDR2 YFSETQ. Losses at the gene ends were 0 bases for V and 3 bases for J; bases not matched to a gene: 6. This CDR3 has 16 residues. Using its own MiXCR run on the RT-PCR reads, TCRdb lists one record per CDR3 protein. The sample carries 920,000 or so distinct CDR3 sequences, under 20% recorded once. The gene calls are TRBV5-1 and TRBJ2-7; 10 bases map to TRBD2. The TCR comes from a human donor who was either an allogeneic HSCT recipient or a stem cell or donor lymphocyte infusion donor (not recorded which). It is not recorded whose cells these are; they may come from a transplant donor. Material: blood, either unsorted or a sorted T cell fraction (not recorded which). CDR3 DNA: TGCGCCAGCAGCTTGGGTCTAGCGGGAGCCATCTACGAGCAGTACTTC. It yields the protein CASSLGLAGAIYEQYF.